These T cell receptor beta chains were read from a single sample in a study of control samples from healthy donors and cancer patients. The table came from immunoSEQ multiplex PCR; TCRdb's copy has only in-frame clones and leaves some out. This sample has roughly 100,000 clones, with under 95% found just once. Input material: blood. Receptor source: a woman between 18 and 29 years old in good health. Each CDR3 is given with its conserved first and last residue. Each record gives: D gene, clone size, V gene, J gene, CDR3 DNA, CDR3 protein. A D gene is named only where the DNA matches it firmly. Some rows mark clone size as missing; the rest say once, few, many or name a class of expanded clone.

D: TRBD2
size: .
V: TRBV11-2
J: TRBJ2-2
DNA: TGTGCCAGCAGCTCCCCGGGGGGTCTGACCAACACCGGGGAGCTGTTTTTT
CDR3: CASSSPGGLTNTGELFF

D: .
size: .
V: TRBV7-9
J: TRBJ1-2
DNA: TGTGCCAGCAGCTTAGACGCGTACGAGCGAGAGTATGGCTACACCTTC
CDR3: CASSLDAYEREYGYTF

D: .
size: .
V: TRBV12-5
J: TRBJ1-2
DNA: TGTGCTAGTGGCCGAGACGGGTTCGACTATGGCTACACCTTC
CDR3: CASGRDGFDYGYTF

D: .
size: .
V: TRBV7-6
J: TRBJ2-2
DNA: TGTGCCAGCAGCCCGGAGTCCGGGGAGCTGTTTTTT
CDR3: CASSPESGELFF

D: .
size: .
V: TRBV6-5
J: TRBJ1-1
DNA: TGTGCCAGCAGGGACAGATCGAACACTGAAGCTTTCTTT
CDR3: CASRDRSNTEAFF

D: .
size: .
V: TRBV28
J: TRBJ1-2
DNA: TGTGCCAGCAGCTTAGGGGGGAACTATGGCTACACCTTC
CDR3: CASSLGGNYGYTF

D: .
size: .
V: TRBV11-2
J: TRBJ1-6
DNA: TGTGCCAGCAGCTCCAACACGGGTTCACCCCTCCACTTT
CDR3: CASSSNTGSPLHF

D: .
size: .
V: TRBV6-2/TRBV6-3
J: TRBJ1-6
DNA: TGTGCCAGCAGCCCCATCAATTCACCCCTCCACTTT
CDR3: CASSPINSPLHF

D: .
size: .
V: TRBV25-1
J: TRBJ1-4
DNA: TGTGCCAGCAGTGAACGAGCTTATAATGAAAAACTGTTTTTT
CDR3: CASSERAYNEKLFF

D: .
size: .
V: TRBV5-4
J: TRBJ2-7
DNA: TGTGCCAGCAGCTCCCGAATGGGGACCTACGAGCAGTACTTC
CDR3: CASSSRMGTYEQYF

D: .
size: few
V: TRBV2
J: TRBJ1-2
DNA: TGTGCCAGCAGCCTCGAGACACTCAACTATGGCTACACCTTC
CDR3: CASSLETLNYGYTF

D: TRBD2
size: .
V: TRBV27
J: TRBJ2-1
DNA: TGTGCCAGCACCCTGACTGCGGGGGGCAATGAGCAGTTCTTC
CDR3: CASTLTAGGNEQFF

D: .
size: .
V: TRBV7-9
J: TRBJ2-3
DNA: TGTGCCAGCAGCTTATTGGGCGGGGCCAACACAGATACGCAGTATTTT
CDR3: CASSLLGGANTDTQYF

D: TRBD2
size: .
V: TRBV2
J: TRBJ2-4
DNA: TGTGCCAGCAGTGGAGAGCGGGGGACCGCAGTAGCCAAAAACATTCAGTACTTC
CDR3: CASSGERGTAVAKNIQYF

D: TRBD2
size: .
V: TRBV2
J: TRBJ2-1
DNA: TGTGCCAGCAGTGAACTAGCGGGCAACCTCAATGAGCAGTTCTTC
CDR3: CASSELAGNLNEQFF

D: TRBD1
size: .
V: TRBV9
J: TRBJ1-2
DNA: TGTGCCAGCAGCCCACTCGGGACAGAACCACCCTATGGCTACACCTTC
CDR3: CASSPLGTEPPYGYTF

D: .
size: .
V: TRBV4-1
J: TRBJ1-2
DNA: TGCGCCAGCAGCCCGAGACGAACAGGAACGGATGCTCGCTACACCTTC
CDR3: CASSPRRTGTDARYTF

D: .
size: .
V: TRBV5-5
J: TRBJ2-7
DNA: TGTGCCAGCAGCTTAAACAACCGGGGCTACGAGCAGTACTTC
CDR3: CASSLNNRGYEQYF

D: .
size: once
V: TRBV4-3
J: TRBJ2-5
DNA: TGCGCCAGCAGCCAAGGTGGGGCAGGGGCGTACCAAGAGACCCAGTACTTC
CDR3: CASSQGGAGAYQETQYF

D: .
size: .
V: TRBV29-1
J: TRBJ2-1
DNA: TGCAGCGTTGAAGGTAGGGAGTTCTTC
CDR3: CSVEGREFF

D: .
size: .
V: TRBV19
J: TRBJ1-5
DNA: TGTGCCAGTAGTATATCTAGCTATCAGCCCCAGCATTTT
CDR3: CASSISSYQPQHF

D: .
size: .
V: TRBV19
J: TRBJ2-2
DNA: TGTGCCAGTAACCCCCCAGGGACGGAGACCGGGGAGCTGTTTTTT
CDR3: CASNPPGTETGELFF

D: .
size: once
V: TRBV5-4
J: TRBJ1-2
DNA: TGTGCCAGCAGCTTGGATAGGGAAAGGGTTGGCTACACCTTC
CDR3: CASSLDRERVGYTF

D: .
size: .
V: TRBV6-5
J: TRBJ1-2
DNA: TGTGCCAGCAGAGTACGGGACTCTTATAACTATGGCTACACCTTC
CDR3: CASRVRDSYNYGYTF

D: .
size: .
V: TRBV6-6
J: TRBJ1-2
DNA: TGTGCCAGCAGTTACGAGGCCAATGAGTACTATGGCTACACCTTC
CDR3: CASSYEANEYYGYTF

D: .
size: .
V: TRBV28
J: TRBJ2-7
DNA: TGTGCCAGCACCCCAAGGACAGTCTCCTACGAGCAGTACTTC
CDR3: CASTPRTVSYEQYF

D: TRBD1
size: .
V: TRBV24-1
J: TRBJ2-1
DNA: TGTGCCACCAGTGTCCAAGACAGGGTGGATGAGCAGTTCTTC
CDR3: CATSVQDRVDEQFF

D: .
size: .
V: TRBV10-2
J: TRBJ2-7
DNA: TGCGCCAACGGACAGAAATTGGGGGCCTACGAGCAGTACTTC
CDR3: CANGQKLGAYEQYF

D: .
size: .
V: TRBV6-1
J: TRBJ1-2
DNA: TGTGCCAGCAGTGAGGGTAAAGCTTCCTATGGCTACACCTTC
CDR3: CASSEGKASYGYTF

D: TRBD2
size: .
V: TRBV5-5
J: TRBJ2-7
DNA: TGTGCCAGCAGCTGGGGACTAGCGGGGAGGGCGTCCTACGAGCAGTACTTC
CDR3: CASSWGLAGRASYEQYF

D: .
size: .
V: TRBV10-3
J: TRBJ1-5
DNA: TGTGCCATCAGTGAGTGGCCCCGGGACAAAGATGAGGAGCAGCCCCAGCATTTT
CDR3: CAISEWPRDKDEEQPQHF

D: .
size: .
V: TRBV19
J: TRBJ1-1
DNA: TGTGCCAGTAAAAACGACGGGTTGGGAACTGAAGCTTTCTTT
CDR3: CASKNDGLGTEAFF

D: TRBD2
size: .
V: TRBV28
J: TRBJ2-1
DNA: TGTGCCAGCAGTTCTGCTGGACTAGGAGGTGATGAGCAGTTCTTC
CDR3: CASSSAGLGGDEQFF

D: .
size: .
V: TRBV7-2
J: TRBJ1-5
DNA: TGTGCCAGCAGCTTAAGGGCGGGCAATCAGCCCCAGCATTTT
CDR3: CASSLRAGNQPQHF

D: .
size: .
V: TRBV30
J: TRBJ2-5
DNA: TGTGCCTGGAGTGTCGAAAGCGGGGAGACCCAGTACTTC
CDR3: CAWSVESGETQYF

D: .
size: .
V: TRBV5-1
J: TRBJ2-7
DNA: TGCGCCAGCGGGGCAGGGAACTCCTACGAGCAGTACTTC
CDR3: CASGAGNSYEQYF

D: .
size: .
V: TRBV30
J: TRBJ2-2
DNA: TGTGCCTGGAGAGCAGGGTTGTGGACCGGGGAGCTGTTTTTT
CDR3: CAWRAGLWTGELFF

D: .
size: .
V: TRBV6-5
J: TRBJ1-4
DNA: TGTGCCAGCAGGTCGGCAGGGGAGTTTGAAAAACTGTTTTTT
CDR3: CASRSAGEFEKLFF

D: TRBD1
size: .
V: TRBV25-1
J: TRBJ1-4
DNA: TGTGCCAGCACGGGGGACAGGGGTAATGAAAAACTGTTTTTT
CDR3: CASTGDRGNEKLFF

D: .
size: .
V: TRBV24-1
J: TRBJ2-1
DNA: TGTGCCACCAGCTCGACAGCTTTCTATGAGCAGTTCTTC
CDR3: CATSSTAFYEQFF

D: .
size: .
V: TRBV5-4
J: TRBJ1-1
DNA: TGTGCCAGCGCAACCACCAGTTCCACTGAAGCTTTCTTT
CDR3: CASATTSSTEAFF

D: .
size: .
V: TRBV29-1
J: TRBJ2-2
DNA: TGCAGCGGTAGGACGGCGGGGTTGCGCACCGGGGAGCTGTTTTTT
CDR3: CSGRTAGLRTGELFF

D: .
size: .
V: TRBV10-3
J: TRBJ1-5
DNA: TGTGCCATCAGTGAGGCAGGGTTGGGTCAGCCCCAGCATTTT
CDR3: CAISEAGLGQPQHF

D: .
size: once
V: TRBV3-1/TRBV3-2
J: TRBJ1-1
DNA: TGTGCCAGCAGCCAAGTCTCAGGGAAGGGGAACACTGAAGCTTTCTTT
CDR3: CASSQVSGKGNTEAFF

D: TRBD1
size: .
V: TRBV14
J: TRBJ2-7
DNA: TGTGCCAGCAGCCGGACGGGACAGTCCCCTAACGAGCAGTACTTC
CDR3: CASSRTGQSPNEQYF